A single sample is the source of the 32 T cell receptor beta chains below, sequenced in a study of cytomegalovirus exposure and HLA in healthy donors listed by TCRdb under 2017. The library came from the immunoSEQ multiplex PCR assay. A mixture of 60 forward primers for TCR Vbeta segments and 13 reverse primers for TCR Jbeta segments was used in the multiplex PCR. TCRdb re-hosts the immuneACCESS table, in-frame sequences only. Its copies lack some clones; in the studies checked, an unresolved V gene accounts for under half of them, and the cause for the rest is not known. This sample lists under 150,000 clones; just under 85% were detected once. Around 1.5% of the sample rests with the top ten. Sequencing was performed on PBMCs. The receptors derive from a man between 25 and 39 years old in good health and CMV-seropositive.

The gene calls are TRBV9 and TRBJ2-7; D is possibly TRBD1 (5 bases). This CDR3 comprises 15 residues. The germline V and J ends were trimmed by 0 bases and 3 bases, with 13 bases remaining between them. CDR1 is SGDLS and CDR2 is YYNGEE in the germline V gene. The CDR3 loop is CASSVGLEGVYEQYF. In nucleotides, the CDR3 is TGTGCCAGCAGCGTAGGGTTAGAAGGGGTCTACGAGCAGTACTTC.

The V and J genes are TRBV7-9 and TRBJ1-2; 8 bases match TRBD1. Germline values: CDR1 SEHNR, CDR2 FQNEAQ (reference sequence). CDR3 size: 9 residues. CDR3: CSSGGISTF. CDR3 nucleotide sequence: TGTTCCTCAGGGGGCATTAGCACCTTC.

This clone was seen a few times. The CDR3 here is CASSPAGTGNTEAFF. CDR3 bases: TGTGCCAGCAGCCCGGCGGGGACAGGGAACACTGAAGCTTTCTTT. This rearrangement joins TRBV5-4 to TRBJ1-1; the match to TRBD1 covers 8 bases. V dropped 4 bases and J dropped 1; count of bases not matched to a gene: 6. CDR1 and CDR2 (germline): SGHNT, YYREEE (reference sequence). CDR3 length: 15 residues.

As DNA, the CDR3 is TGTGCCAGCTCACCTTACGATACACGAACGACTGAAGCTTTCTTT. As protein: CASSPYDTRTTEAFF. The chain is built from TRBV18 and TRBJ1-1; D unclear. The CDR3 covers 15 residues. Looked up from germline, CDR1 is KGHSH and CDR2 is LQKENI. The ends were cut back, 3 bases at V and 5 bases at J, with 16 bases in the middle.

V usage is TRBV15 and J usage is TRBJ1-2; 8 bases map to TRBD1. Germline lookup yields CDR1 LNHNV and CDR2 YYDKDF (reference sequence). The CDR3 contains 13 residues. J was trimmed by 7 bases and V by 6 bases; bases with no gene match: 7. The CDR3 sequence is CATSIGQGFGYTF. The CDR3 coding sequence is TGTGCCACCAGTATCGGACAGGGTTTTGGCTACACCTTC.

The J gene is TRBJ2-2, the V gene TRBV11-3; 7 nucleotides line up with TRBD2. V shed 10 bases, J shed 2 bases, and the junction held 10 bases outside the gene matches. The CDR3 has 15 amino acids. Germline assignment: CDR1 SGHNT and CDR2 YENEEA. The CDR3 spells CATKARGTNTGELFF. Written as DNA, the CDR3 is TGTGCCACTAAAGCGCGGGGGACTAACACCGGGGAGCTGTTTTTT.

This rearrangement joins TRBV11-2 to TRBJ2-3; TRBD2 agrees at 7 bases. The CDR3 totals 16 residues. CDR1 and CDR2 from the germline V gene are SGHAT and FQNNGV. V lost 5 bases to trimming and J lost 5 bases; unmatched junction nucleotides: 13. CDR3 sequence reads: CASSRSGTGLGDTQYF. DNA of the CDR3: TGTGCCAGCAGCCGCAGCGGGACTGGCCTTGGAGATACGCAGTATTTT.

V is TRBV4-1 and J is TRBJ2-1; 13 bases map to TRBD2. V lost 3 bases to trimming and J lost 2 bases; unmatched junction nucleotides: 1. Germline loops: CDR1 MGHRA, CDR2 YSYEKL. The CDR3 runs 16 residues. CDR3 sequence (DNA): TGCGCCAGCAGCCAGGGACTAGCGGGACCCTACAATGAGCAGTTCTTC. Translation: CASSQGLAGPYNEQFF.

This clone was counted a single time. The chain recombines TRBV2 with TRBJ2-7; 10 nucleotides match TRBD2. This CDR3 contains 16 residues. The V and J ends lost 0 bases and 6 bases, in that order; junction bases with no gene match: 8. Germline V lookup: CDR1 SNHLY, CDR2 FYNNEI. This chain's CDR3 is CASSEARAGGRGEQYF. CDR3 nucleotides: TGTGCCAGCAGTGAAGCGCGAGCGGGAGGGAGAGGCGAGCAGTACTTC.

This chain uses TRBV28 with TRBJ2-5; 11 bases map to TRBD2. CDR1 MDHEN and CDR2 SYDVKM come from the germline V gene. V shed 7 bases and J 7 bases; nucleotides not matched to a gene: 23. The CDR3 is made up of 19 amino acids. The CDR3 sequence: CASTLTGTSGITPDVTQYF. The CDR3 DNA reads as TGTGCCAGCACCCTAACCGGGACTAGCGGAATAACCCCGGACGTGACCCAGTACTTC.

The chain uses TRBV4-1 and TRBJ2-7; no clear D gene. The ends were cut back, 0 bases at V and 0 bases at J, with 12 bases in the middle. The CDR3 runs to 16 residues. CDR1 and CDR2 (germline): MGHRA, YSYEKL. CDR3 sequence: CASSQDRRMSSYEQYF. CDR3 DNA: TGCGCCAGCAGCCAAGATCGGCGGATGAGCTCCTACGAGCAGTACTTC.

V and J are TRBV28 and TRBJ2-7; 7 positions agree with TRBD1. CDR1 is MDHEN, CDR2 SYDVKM, per germline. This CDR3 spans 13 amino acids. V trimming: 5 bases; J trimming: 6 bases; junction bases outside the gene matches: 7. In DNA form, the CDR3 reads TGTGCCAGCAGTCTTCCCGCAGGGGGCGAGCAGTACTTC. This encodes CASSLPAGGEQYF. Full variable domain (remainder filled in from reference TRBV28 and TRBJ2-7): DVKVTQSSRYLVKRTGEKVFLECVQDMDHENMFWYRQDPGLGLRLIYFSYDVKMKEKGDIPEGYSVSREKKERFSLILESASTNQTSMYLCASSLPAGGEQYFGPGTRLTVT.

In this sample, this clone turned up a few times. The gene calls are TRBV25-1 and TRBJ1-1; D remains unclear. The V and J ends lost 10 bases and 5 bases respectively, with 11 bases between them. The germline gives CDR1 MGHDK, CDR2 SYGVNS. The CDR3 is 11 residues long. For the CDR3, the DNA is TGTGCCACCAGCGGGGTGACTGAAGCTTTCTTT. Encoded protein: CATSGVTEAFF.

This clone is a singleton in its sample. J is TRBJ2-2 and V is TRBV5-4; 9 nucleotides align to TRBD1. This CDR3 contains 16 residues. Germline V gene sequence: CDR1 SGHNT, CDR2 YYREEE (reference sequence). The J segment lost 2 bases and the V segment lost 4 bases, leaving 6 bases of the junction unmatched. CDR3 protein: CASSPGTGPNTGELFF. The CDR3, as DNA: TGTGCCAGCAGCCCCGGGACAGGGCCAAACACCGGGGAGCTGTTTTTT.

The rearrangement uses TRBV12-5 and TRBJ2-7; the match to TRBD1 covers 9 bases. The V and J ends lost 5 bases and 0 bases, in that order; junction bases with no gene match: 2. Germline V gene data show CDR1 as LGHNT and CDR2 as FRNRAP. The CDR3 loop spans 14 amino acids. The CDR3 here is CASGRQGVSYEQYF. The DNA for the CDR3 is TGTGCTAGTGGTCGACAGGGGGTCTCCTACGAGCAGTACTTC.

The rearrangement joins TRBV5-4 to TRBJ2-1; D is unresolved. V gave up 1 base and J gave up 6 bases, with 17 bases separating them. The germline CDR1 and CDR2 sequences are SGHNT and YYREEE (reference sequence). The CDR3 sequence is 16 residues long. CDR3 DNA sequence: TGTGCCAGCAGCTTGAAGTGGCTGTCAGTGTCCAATGAGCAGTTCTTC. This encodes CASSLKWLSVSNEQFF.

This sequence joins TRBV19 and TRBJ2-1; possibly TRBD1 for D (6 bases). The CDR3 runs 15 residues. V lost 4 bases and J 7 bases, leaving 17 bases between the germline ends. From germline, CDR1 is LNHDA and CDR2 SQIVND (reference sequence). CDR3 residues: CASSRGTRGWNEQFF. The DNA for the CDR3 is TGTGCCAGTAGTAGGGGGACCAGGGGTTGGAATGAGCAGTTCTTC.

The chain recombines TRBV5-1 with TRBJ1-1; D is perhaps TRBD1 (6 bases). Germline-derived CDR1 and CDR2 are SGHRS and YFSETQ. CDR3 length equals 16 residues. V lost 4 bases, J lost 5 bases, and 21 bases lay in between. The CDR3 sequence is CASSRNSGGWETEAFF. CDR3 bases: TGCGCCAGCAGCCGAAACTCGGGGGGCTGGGAGACTGAAGCTTTCTTT.

This clone was seen only once. V is TRBV5-1 and J is TRBJ1-4, with D possibly matching TRBD1 (5 bases). V dropped 5 bases and J dropped 0 bases, with 14 bases sitting between them. The CDR3 loop spans 16 amino acids. Germline V gene lookup returns CDR1 SGHRS and CDR2 YFSETQ. The CDR3 is CASRAGMGATNEKLFF. CDR3 sequence (DNA): TGCGCCAGCAGGGCAGGGATGGGTGCAACTAATGAAAAACTGTTTTTT.

The chain combines TRBV21-1 with TRBJ2-1; TRBD1, the D gene given by the table, was not confirmed from the DNA. TRBV21-1 constitutes a pseudogene. The length of the CDR3 is 16 residues. Here the CDR3 reads CASSKGRDSFYNEQFF. Here the CDR3 DNA reads TGTGCCAGCAGCAAAGGAAGGGACAGCTTTTACAATGAGCAGTTCTTC.

The V gene is TRBV18, the J gene TRBJ2-3; possibly TRBD2 for D (5 bases). The V gene lost 1 base and the J gene lost 6 bases, with 17 bases spanning the gap. Looked up from germline, CDR1 is KGHSH and CDR2 is LQKENI. The CDR3 contains 16 residues. CDR3 amino acids: CASSPRGSETIDTQYF. DNA of the CDR3: TGTGCCAGCTCACCACGCGGGTCAGAAACCATCGATACGCAGTATTTT.

The chain has TRBV18 and TRBJ2-7, with a possible D match to TRBD1 (5 bases). From germline, CDR1 is KGHSH and CDR2 LQKENI. The V end was cut by 3 bases, the J end by 6 bases, with 21 bases between. This CDR3 comprises 16 residues. This chain's CDR3 is CASSPWGSQSMGEQYF. The CDR3 nucleotides are TGTGCCAGCTCACCGTGGGGCAGCCAGTCTATGGGCGAGCAGTACTTC.

The rearrangement uses TRBV19 and TRBJ2-1; D may be TRBD1 (5 bases). Trimming left V 6 bases short and J 4 bases short, with 13 bases between. Per germline, CDR1 LNHDA and CDR2 SQIVND (reference sequence). CDR3 length equals 14 residues. CDR3 region: CASRIRVGYNEQFF. CDR3 in DNA: TGTGCCAGTAGAATCAGGGTAGGGTACAATGAGCAGTTCTTC.

V is TRBV7-6 and J is TRBJ2-7; 9 bases are shared with TRBD2. Germline values: CDR1 SGHVS, CDR2 FNYEAQ. V lost 1 base, J lost 3 bases, and 4 bases stayed unmatched. The CDR3 consists of 15 residues. The CDR3 sequence is CASSLEAGGHYEQYF. Written as DNA, the CDR3 is TGTGCCAGCAGCTTAGAGGCGGGGGGGCACTACGAGCAGTACTTC.

The table lists this clone with a count of one. This sequence joins TRBV9 and TRBJ1-2; possibly TRBD1 for D (5 bases). CDR3 length equals 13 residues. V shed 2 bases and J shed 5 bases, with 10 bases lying between them. CDR1 SGDLS and CDR2 YYNGEE come from the germline V gene. The CDR3 loop reads CASSVGGGYGYTF. In DNA form, the CDR3 reads TGTGCCAGCAGCGTTGGGGGGGGATATGGCTACACCTTC.

This clone was seen once. This chain uses TRBV5-1 with TRBJ1-4; D unclear. The germline V gene encodes CDR1 SGHRS and CDR2 YFSETQ. The CDR3 loop spans 15 amino acids. Trimming left V 4 bases short and J 0 bases short, with 10 bases between. The CDR3, as DNA: TGCGCCAGCAGCCCGGGGTCCGCAACTAATGAAAAACTGTTTTTT. Translating it yields CASSPGSATNEKLFF.

The chain joins TRBV7-9 to TRBJ2-5; D is perhaps TRBD1 (6 bases). This CDR3 is 15 amino acids long. Germline V lookup: CDR1 SEHNR, CDR2 FQNEAQ (reference sequence). The V gene lost 5 bases and the J gene lost 2 bases, with 15 bases spanning the gap. CDR3 sequence: CASSQGTDHQETQYF. Written as DNA, the CDR3 is TGTGCCAGCAGCCAGGGGACGGATCATCAAGAGACCCAGTACTTC.

The V call is TRBV6-5, the J call TRBJ1-6; 8 positions agree with TRBD1. The V gene end was trimmed by 7 bases and the J gene end by 6 bases; junction bases not matched to a gene: 8. The CDR3 consists of 15 residues. Looked up from germline, CDR1 is MNHEY and CDR2 is SVGAGI. The CDR3 DNA reads as TGTGCCAGCAACCTCCCGGGACAGGTTAATTCACCCCTCCACTTT. Amino acid sequence: CASNLPGQVNSPLHF.

V gene TRBV5-4 combines with J gene TRBJ2-3, with 7 positions matching TRBD2. Germline assignment: CDR1 SGHNT and CDR2 YYREEE (reference sequence). Trimming took 0 bases from V and 5 from J; bases not matched to a gene: 6. The CDR3 sequence is 15 residues long. The CDR3 here is CASSLAAVAGDTQYF. CDR3 nucleotides: TGTGCCAGCAGCTTGGCGGCGGTAGCGGGAGATACGCAGTATTTT.

The chain joins TRBV28 to TRBJ2-1; 8 bases are shared with TRBD1. The germline V gene has CDR1 MDHEN and CDR2 SYDVKM. Trimming removed 5 bases from V and 4 bases from J; junction bases left unmatched: 7. The CDR3 consists of 15 residues. CDR3 in amino acids: CASSLTGQEYNEQFF. The CDR3 DNA is TGTGCCAGCAGTCTCACGGGACAGGAGTACAATGAGCAGTTCTTC.

This clone occurred once. CDR3 sequence: CAISVGREADTQYF. For the CDR3, the DNA is TGTGCCATCAGTGTAGGGAGGGAGGCAGATACGCAGTATTTT. The chain couples TRBV10-3 to TRBJ2-3; 7 nucleotides line up with TRBD2. V lost 4 bases to trimming and J lost 4 bases; unmatched junction nucleotides: 5. Looked up from germline, CDR1 is ENHRY and CDR2 is SYGVKD. The CDR3 spans 14 residues.

This sequence joins TRBV28 and TRBJ1-3, with D possibly matching TRBD1 (5 bases). V lost 4 bases, J lost 0 bases, and 10 bases lay in between. Germline V CDR1 and CDR2: MDHEN, SYDVKM. There are 15 residues in the CDR3. The CDR3 DNA sequence: TGTGCCAGCAGTTCACTCAGGGTCTCTGGAAACACCATATATTTT. Amino acids: CASSSLRVSGNTIYF. The full variable domain, completed using reference TRBV28 and TRBJ1-3, is DVKVTQSSRYLVKRTGEKVFLECVQDMDHENMFWYRQDPGLGLRLIYFSYDVKMKEKGDIPEGYSVSREKKERFSLILESASTNQTSMYLCASSSLRVSGNTIYFGEGSWLTVV.